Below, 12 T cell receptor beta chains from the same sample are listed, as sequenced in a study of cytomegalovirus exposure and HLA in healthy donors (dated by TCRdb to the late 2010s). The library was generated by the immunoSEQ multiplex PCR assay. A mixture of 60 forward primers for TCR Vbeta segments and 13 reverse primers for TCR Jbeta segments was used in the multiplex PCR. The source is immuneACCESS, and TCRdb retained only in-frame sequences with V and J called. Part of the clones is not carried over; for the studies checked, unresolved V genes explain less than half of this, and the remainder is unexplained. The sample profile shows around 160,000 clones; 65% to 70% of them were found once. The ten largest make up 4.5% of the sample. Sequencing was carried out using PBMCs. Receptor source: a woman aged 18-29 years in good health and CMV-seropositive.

The chain's CDR3 is CATSLPEGRAHNEQFF. DNA for the CDR3: TGTGCCACCAGCTTGCCGGAGGGCAGGGCCCACAATGAGCAGTTCTTC. The rearrangement links TRBV15 to TRBJ2-1; possible D gene TRBD2, 6 bases. Trimming took 5 bases from V and 5 from J, leaving 19 bases between them. CDR3 length: 16 amino acids. The germline CDR1 and CDR2 sequences are LNHNV and YYDKDF (reference sequence).

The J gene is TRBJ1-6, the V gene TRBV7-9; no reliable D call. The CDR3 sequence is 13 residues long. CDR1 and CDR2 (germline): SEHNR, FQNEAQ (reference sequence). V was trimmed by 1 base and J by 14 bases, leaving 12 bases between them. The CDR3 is CASSLVWEETLHF. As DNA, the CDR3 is TGTGCCAGCAGCTTAGTGTGGGAGGAGACCCTCCACTTT.

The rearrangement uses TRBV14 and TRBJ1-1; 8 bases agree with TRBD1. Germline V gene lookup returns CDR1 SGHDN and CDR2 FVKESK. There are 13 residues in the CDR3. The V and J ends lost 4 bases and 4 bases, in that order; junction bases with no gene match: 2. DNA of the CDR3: TGTGCCAGCAGCCCGACAGGGGCCACTGAAGCTTTCTTT. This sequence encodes CASSPTGATEAFF.

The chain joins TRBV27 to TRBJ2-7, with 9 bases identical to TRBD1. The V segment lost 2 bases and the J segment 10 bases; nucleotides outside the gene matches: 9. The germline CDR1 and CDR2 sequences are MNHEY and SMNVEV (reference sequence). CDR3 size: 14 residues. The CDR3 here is CASSLELGQGRQYF. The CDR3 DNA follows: TGTGCCAGCAGTTTAGAATTGGGACAGGGTAGACAGTACTTC.

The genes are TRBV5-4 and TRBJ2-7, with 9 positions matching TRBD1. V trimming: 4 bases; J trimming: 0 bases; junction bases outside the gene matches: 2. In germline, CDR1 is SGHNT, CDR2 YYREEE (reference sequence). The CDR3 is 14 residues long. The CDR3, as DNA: TGTGCCAGCAGCGTGGGACAGGGCTCCTACGAGCAGTACTTC. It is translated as CASSVGQGSYEQYF.

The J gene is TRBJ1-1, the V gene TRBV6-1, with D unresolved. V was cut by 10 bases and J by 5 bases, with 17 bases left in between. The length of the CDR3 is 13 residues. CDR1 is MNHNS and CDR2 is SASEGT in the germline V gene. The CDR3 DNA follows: TGTGCCATAAAACCGACGGGGAGGACTGAAGCTTTCTTT. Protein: CAIKPTGRTEAFF.

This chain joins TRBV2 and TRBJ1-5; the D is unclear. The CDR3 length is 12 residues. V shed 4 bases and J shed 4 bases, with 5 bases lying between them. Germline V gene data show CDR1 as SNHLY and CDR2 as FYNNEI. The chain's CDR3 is CASSAGNQPQHF. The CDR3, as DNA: TGTGCCAGCAGTGCGGGGAATCAGCCCCAGCATTTT. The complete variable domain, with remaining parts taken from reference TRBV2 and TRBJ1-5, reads EPEVTQTPSHQVTQMGQEVILRCVPISNHLYFYWYRQILGQKVEFLVSFYNNEISEKSEIFDDQFSVERPDGSNFTLKIRSTKLEDSAMYFCASSAGNQPQHFGDGTRLSIL.

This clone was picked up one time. CDR3 sequence reads: CASSQPDRYSGGYTF. CDR3 coding DNA: TGCGCCAGCAGCCAACCCGACAGGTATAGTGGTGGCTACACCTTC. J is TRBJ1-2 and V is TRBV4-1; tentatively, D is TRBD1 (6 bases). The CDR3 is 15 residues long. Looked up from germline, CDR1 is MGHRA and CDR2 is YSYEKL. Trimming stripped 2 bases from V and 7 bases from J, with 17 bases between.

The CDR3 nucleotides read TGTGCCAGCAGTTACCAGGGACACGGCGAGCAGTACTTC. It codes for CASSYQGHGEQYF. V is TRBV6-5 and J is TRBJ2-5, with D perhaps TRBD1 (6 bases). The tail of the sequence fits TRBJ2-7 better, so the J call may be wrong. This CDR3 has 13 residues. CDR1 is MNHEY, CDR2 SVGAGI, per germline.

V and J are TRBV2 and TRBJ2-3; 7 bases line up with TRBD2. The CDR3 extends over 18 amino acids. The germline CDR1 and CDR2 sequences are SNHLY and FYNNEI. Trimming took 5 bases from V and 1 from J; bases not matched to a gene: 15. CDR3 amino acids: CASSSTSMSPPGTDTQYF. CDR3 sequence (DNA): TGTGCCAGCAGTTCGACTAGCATGTCACCCCCGGGCACAGATACGCAGTATTTT.

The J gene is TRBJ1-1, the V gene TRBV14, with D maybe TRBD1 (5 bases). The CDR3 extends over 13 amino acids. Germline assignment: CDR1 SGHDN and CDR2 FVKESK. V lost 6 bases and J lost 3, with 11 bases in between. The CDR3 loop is CASSYQGYTEAFF. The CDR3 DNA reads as TGTGCCAGCAGTTACCAGGGTTACACTGAAGCTTTCTTT.

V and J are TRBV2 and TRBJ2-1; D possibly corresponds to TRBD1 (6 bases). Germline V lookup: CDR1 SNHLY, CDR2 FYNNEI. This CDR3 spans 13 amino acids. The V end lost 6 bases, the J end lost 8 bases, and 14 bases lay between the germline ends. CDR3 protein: CASRENRVDEQFF. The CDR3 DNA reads TGTGCCAGCAGAGAAAACAGGGTCGATGAGCAGTTCTTC.